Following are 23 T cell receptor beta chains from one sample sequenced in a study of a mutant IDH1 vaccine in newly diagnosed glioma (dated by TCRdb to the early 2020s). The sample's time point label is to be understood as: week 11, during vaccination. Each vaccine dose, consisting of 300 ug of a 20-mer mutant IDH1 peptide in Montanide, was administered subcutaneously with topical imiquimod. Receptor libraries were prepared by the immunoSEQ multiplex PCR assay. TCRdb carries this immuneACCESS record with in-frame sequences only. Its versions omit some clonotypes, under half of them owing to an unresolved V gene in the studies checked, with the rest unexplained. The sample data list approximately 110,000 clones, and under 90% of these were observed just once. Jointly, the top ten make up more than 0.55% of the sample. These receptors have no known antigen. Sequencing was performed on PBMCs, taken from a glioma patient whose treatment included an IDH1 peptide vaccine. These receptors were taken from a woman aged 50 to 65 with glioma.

Here the CDR3 DNA reads TGCGCCAGCAGCTTGGGAACTAGCGCAAGCTCCTACGAGCAGTACTTC. This translates into CASSLGTSASSYEQYF. The gene calls are TRBV5-1 and TRBJ2-7; TRBD2 matches at 7 bases. Germline trimming cut 0 bases from V and 0 bases from J; bases unmatched to any gene: 6. The germline CDR1 and CDR2 sequences are SGHRS and YFSETQ. The CDR3 runs 16 residues.

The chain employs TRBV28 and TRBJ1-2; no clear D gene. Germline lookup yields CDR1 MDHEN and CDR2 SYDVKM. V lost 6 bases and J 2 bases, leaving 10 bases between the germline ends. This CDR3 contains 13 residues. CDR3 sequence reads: CASSTRGNYGYTF. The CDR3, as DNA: TGTGCCAGCAGCACAAGAGGGAACTATGGCTACACCTTC.

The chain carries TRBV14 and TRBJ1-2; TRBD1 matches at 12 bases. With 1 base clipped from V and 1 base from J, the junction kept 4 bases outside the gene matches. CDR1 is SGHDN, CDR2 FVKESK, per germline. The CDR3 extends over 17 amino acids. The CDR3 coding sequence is TGTGCCAGCAGCCAAGTGGGACAGGGGGCGCGTAACTATGGCTACACCTTC. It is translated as CASSQVGQGARNYGYTF.

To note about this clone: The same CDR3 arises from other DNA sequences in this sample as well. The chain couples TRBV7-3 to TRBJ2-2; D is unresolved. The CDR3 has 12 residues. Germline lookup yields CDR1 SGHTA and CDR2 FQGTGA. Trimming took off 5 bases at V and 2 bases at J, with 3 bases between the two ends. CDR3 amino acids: CASSPNTGELFF. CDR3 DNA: TGTGCCAGCAGCCCTAACACCGGGGAGCTGTTTTTT.

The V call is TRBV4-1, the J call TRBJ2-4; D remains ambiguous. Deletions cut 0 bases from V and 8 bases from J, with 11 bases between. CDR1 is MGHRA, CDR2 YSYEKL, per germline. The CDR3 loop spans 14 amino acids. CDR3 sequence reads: CASSQEAVSYIQYF. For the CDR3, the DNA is TGCGCCAGCAGCCAAGAGGCAGTTTCGTACATTCAGTACTTC.

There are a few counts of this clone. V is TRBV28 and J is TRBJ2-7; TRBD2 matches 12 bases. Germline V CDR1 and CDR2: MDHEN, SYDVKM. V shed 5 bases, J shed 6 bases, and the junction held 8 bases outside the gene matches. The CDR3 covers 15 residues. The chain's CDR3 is CASSPASGRAGEQYF. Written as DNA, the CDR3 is TGTGCCAGCAGTCCCGCTAGCGGGAGGGCCGGCGAGCAGTACTTC.

The DNA of the CDR3 is TGTGCCAGCAGTCCGAGGACAGGGGGCACTGAAGCTTTCTTT. Protein product: CASSPRTGGTEAFF. J is TRBJ1-1 and V is TRBV28; 10 bases agree with TRBD1. The V gene's germline CDR1 is MDHEN and CDR2 SYDVKM. V was clipped by 5 bases and J by 4 bases; unmatched bases: 4. There are 14 residues in the CDR3.

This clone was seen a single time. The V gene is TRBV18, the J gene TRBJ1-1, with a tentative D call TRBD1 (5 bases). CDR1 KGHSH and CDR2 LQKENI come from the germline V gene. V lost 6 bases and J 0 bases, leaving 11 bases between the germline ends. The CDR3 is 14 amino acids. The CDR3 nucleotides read TGTGCCAGCTCGAGTGGGGCGATGAACACTGAAGCTTTCTTT. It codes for CASSSGAMNTEAFF.

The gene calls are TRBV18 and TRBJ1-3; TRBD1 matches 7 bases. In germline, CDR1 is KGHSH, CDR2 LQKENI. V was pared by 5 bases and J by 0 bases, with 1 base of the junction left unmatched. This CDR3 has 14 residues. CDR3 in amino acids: CASSRGLSGNTIYF. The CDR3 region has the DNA TGTGCCAGCTCAAGGGGGCTCTCTGGAAACACCATATATTTT.

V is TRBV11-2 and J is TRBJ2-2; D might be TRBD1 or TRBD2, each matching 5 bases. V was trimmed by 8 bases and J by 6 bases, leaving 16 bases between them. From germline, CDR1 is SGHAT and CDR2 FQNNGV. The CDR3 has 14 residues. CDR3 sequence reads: CASARDRSAGELFF. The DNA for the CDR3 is TGTGCCAGCGCACGGGACCGAAGTGCCGGGGAGCTGTTTTTT.

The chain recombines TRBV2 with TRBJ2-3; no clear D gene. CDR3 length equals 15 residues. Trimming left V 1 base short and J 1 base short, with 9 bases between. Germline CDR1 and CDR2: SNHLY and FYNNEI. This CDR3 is CASSEEGVGTDTQYF. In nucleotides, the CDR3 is TGTGCCAGCAGTGAAGAGGGCGTGGGCACAGATACGCAGTATTTT.

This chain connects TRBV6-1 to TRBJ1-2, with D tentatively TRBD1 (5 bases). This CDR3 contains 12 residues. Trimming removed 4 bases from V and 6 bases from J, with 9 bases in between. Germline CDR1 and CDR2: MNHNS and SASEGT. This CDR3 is CASSAGGNGYTF. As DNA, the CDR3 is TGTGCCAGCAGTGCGGGGGGAAATGGCTACACCTTC.

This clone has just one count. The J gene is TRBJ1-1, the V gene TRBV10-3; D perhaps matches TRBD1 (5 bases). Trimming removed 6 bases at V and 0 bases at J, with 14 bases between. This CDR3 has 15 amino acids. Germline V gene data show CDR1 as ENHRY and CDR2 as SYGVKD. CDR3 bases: TGTGCCATCAGCCCCGGGACGGGAGTGAACACTGAAGCTTTCTTT. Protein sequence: CAISPGTGVNTEAFF.

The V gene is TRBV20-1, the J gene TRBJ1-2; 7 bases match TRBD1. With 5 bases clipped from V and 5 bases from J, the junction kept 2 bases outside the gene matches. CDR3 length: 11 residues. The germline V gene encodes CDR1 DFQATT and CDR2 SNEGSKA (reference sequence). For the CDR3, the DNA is TGCAGTGCTGGGGACAGTTATGGCTACACCTTC. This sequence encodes CSAGDSYGYTF.

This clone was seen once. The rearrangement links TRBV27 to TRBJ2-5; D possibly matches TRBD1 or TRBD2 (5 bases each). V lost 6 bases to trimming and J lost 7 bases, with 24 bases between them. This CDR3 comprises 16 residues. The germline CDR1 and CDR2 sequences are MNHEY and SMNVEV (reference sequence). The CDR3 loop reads CASSPRGTYGERTQYF. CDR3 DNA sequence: TGTGCCAGCAGCCCCAGAGGGACCTATGGAGAACGGACCCAGTACTTC.

In DNA form, the CDR3 reads TGTGCCAGCAGTGACCCTAGCGGGACAGATACGCAGTATTTT. Encoded protein: CASSDPSGTDTQYF. The gene calls are TRBV6-1 and TRBJ2-3; 8 nucleotides line up with TRBD2. Germline values: CDR1 MNHNS, CDR2 SASEGT. The trim removed 3 bases at V and 3 bases at J, leaving 2 bases unmatched. The CDR3 extends over 14 amino acids.

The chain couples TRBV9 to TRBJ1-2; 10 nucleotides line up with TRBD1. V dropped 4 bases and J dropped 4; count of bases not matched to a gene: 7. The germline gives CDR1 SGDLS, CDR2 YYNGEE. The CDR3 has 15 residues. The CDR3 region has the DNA TGTGCCAGCAGCAACTCGGGACAGGGGACCTATGGCTACACCTTC. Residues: CASSNSGQGTYGYTF.

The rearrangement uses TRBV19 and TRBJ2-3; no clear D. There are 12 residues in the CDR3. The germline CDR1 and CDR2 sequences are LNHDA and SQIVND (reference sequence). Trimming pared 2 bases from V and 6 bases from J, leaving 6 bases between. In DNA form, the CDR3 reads TGTGCCAGTAGTATATTTGGGGATACGCAGTATTTT. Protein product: CASSIFGDTQYF.

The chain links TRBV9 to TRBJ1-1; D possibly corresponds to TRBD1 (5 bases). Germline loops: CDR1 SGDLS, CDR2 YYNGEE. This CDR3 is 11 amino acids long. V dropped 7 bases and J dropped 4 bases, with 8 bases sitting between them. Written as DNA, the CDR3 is TGTGCCAGCTCTGGGGGCACTGAAGCTTTCTTT. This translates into CASSGGTEAFF.

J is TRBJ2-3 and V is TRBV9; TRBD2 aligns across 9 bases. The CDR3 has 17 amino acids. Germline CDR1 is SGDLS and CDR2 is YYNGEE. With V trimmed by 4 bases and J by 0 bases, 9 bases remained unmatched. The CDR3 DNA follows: TGTGCCAGCAGCCCCGGATCAGGACTAGCGAGCACAGATACGCAGTATTTT. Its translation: CASSPGSGLASTDTQYF.

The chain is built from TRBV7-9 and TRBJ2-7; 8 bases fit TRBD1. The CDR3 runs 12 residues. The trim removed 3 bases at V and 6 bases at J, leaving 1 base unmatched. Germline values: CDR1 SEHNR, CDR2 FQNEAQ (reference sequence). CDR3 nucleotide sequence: TGTGCCAGCAGCTTGACAGGGGTCGAGCAGTACTTC. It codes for CASSLTGVEQYF.

The CDR3 DNA follows: TGTGCCAGCAGCTTACACGGCAATCAGCCCCAGCATTTT. It is translated as CASSLHGNQPQHF. The rearrangement links TRBV6-5 to TRBJ1-5, with D uncertain. The V and J ends lost 6 bases and 2 bases respectively, with 8 bases between them. There are 13 residues in the CDR3. The germline CDR1 and CDR2 sequences are MNHEY and SVGAGI.

The CDR3 loop is CASSAGGYSGNTIYF. CDR3 DNA sequence: TGTGCCAGCAGTGCCGGGGGCTACTCTGGAAACACCATATATTTT. V and J are TRBV6-5 and TRBJ1-3; TRBD1 is a possible D gene (6 bases). This CDR3 has 15 residues. Trimming stripped 5 bases from V and 0 bases from J, with 11 bases between. Germline values: CDR1 MNHEY, CDR2 SVGAGI.